This T cell receptor beta chain was obtained from a study of shared clonotypes between healthy human individuals. Study findings and constraints: The genetic and exposure-history diversity represented was limited by few donors.

The germline gives CDR1 SQVTM, CDR2 ANQGSEA. The length of the CDR3 is 14 residues. V lost 0 bases and J lost 8, with 16 bases in between. The protocol was immunoSEQ multiplex PCR, while the TCRdb copy is restricted to in-frame clones and leaves out a portion. The repertoire includes about a million clones, approximately 80% of them detected once, and over 0.8% sits in the top ten. Worth noting for this clone: Its specificity is unknown.

Sequencing was done on a sample of memory CD4+ T cells from PBMCs. Stated subset: CD45RA-negative fraction. The chain joins TRBV29-1 to TRBJ1-2; a weak D match, TRBD1 (5 bases). The source is a young man in good health. Some clones in this sample may be carry-over from other donors' samples. CDR3 nucleotides: TGCAGCGTTGAAGATAGCAGGGCCCCTATCGGCTACACCTTC. This translates into CSVEDSRAPIGYTF.